One sample yielded the 6 T cell receptor beta chains listed below, sequenced in a study of cytomegalovirus exposure and HLA in healthy donors. Repertoires were generated with immunoSEQ multiplex PCR, while TCRdb's copy carries only in-frame clones and drops some. The top ten hold approximately 1.1% of the sample, which has some 320,000 clones, roughly 87% seen once. The sequenced sample consisted of PBMCs. These receptors came from a woman aged 30 to 39 in good health and CMV-seropositive.

V usage is TRBV11-3 and J usage is TRBJ2-5, with a weak D call TRBD1 (5 bases). V lost 5 bases and J lost 3, with 13 bases in between. CDR1 is SGHNT and CDR2 is YENEEA in the germline V gene. The CDR3 runs to 14 residues. The CDR3 spells CASSRGLGEETQYF. The CDR3 DNA follows: TGTGCCAGCAGCCGTGGGCTAGGGGAAGAGACCCAGTACTTC.

The table lists this clone with a count of one. The chain recombines TRBV6-6 with TRBJ2-7; D is undetermined. Trimming took off 8 bases at V and 2 bases at J, with 7 bases between the two ends. The CDR3 is made up of 11 amino acids. Per germline, CDR1 MNHNY and CDR2 SVGAGI (reference sequence). The CDR3 DNA reads as TGTGCCAGCGGTGACACCTACGAGCAGTACTTC. Translated: CASGDTYEQYF.

This chain joins TRBV4-3 and TRBJ1-2; unclear D gene. Trimming removed 5 bases at V and 4 bases at J, with 14 bases between. The germline V gene encodes CDR1 LGHNA and CDR2 YSLEER. The CDR3 spans 14 residues. The CDR3 bases are TGCGCCAGCAGCGGCACTGGCCCTCTCTATGGCTACACCTTC. Translated, it gives CASSGTGPLYGYTF.

This clone was observed once. The chain employs TRBV2 and TRBJ2-3; 7 bases align to TRBD1. The CDR3 is made up of 18 amino acids. The germline CDR1 and CDR2 sequences are SNHLY and FYNNEI. V lost 3 bases, J lost 2 bases, and 14 bases stayed unmatched. The CDR3 loop reads CASSDPVPGQKLTDTQYF. In nucleotides, the CDR3 is TGTGCCAGCAGTGACCCTGTCCCGGGACAGAAACTCACAGATACGCAGTATTTT.

The rearrangement uses TRBV7-8 and TRBJ1-2; no definite D call. The CDR3 has 12 amino acids. Germline loops: CDR1 SGHVS, CDR2 FQNEAQ. The V end was cut by 5 bases, the J end by 5 bases, with 9 bases between. The CDR3 region has the DNA TGTGCCAGCAGCCCTCGGACTTATGGCTACACCTTC. It translates to CASSPRTYGYTF.

The chain couples TRBV6-5 to TRBJ1-4; D is uncertain. CDR3 length: 14 residues. Germline values: CDR1 MNHEY, CDR2 SVGAGI. Trimming shortened V by 6 bases and J by 3 bases, and 11 bases separated the two germline ends. The CDR3 region is CASRPGTANEKLFF. Here the CDR3 DNA reads TGTGCCAGCAGGCCGGGTACGGCTAATGAAAAACTGTTTTTT.